These 4 T cell receptor beta chains were sequenced from one sample in a study of blood T cell repertoires in COVID-19. The method was immunoSEQ multiplex PCR; TCRdb's version includes in-frame clones alone and lacks a portion of them. The sample has roughly 280,000 clones; over 85% are singletons. The sequenced material came from PBMCs or T cells enriched from blood (not recorded which). The receptors originated from a woman aged 55-69 years who had recovered from COVID-19.

The rearrangement uses TRBV10-1 and TRBJ2-1; 11 bases line up with TRBD1. This CDR3 is built from 15 residues. Germline-derived CDR1 and CDR2 are WNHNN and SYGVQD (reference sequence). Germline trimming cut 3 bases from V and 8 bases from J; bases unmatched to any gene: 6. The CDR3 nucleotides read TGCGCCAGCAGTGATGGGACAGGGGGTCGGGATGAGCAGTTCTTC. Translated: CASSDGTGGRDEQFF.

The chain joins TRBV13 to TRBJ2-1; the D gene is possibly TRBD1 (5 bases). V was shortened by 0 bases and J by 12 bases, with 15 bases between the two germline ends. This CDR3 region has 14 residues. Germline CDR1 and CDR2: PRHDT and FYEKMQ (reference sequence). CDR3 sequence reads: CASSLGWNRGRQFF. DNA for the CDR3: TGTGCCAGCAGCTTAGGCTGGAATAGGGGCCGGCAGTTCTTC.

This clone appeared a few times. The chain employs TRBV5-1 and TRBJ1-5, with 9 positions matching TRBD1. The CDR3 is made up of 15 amino acids. J lost 7 bases, V lost 5 bases, and 10 bases had no gene match. In germline, CDR1 is SGHRS, CDR2 YFSETQ. The CDR3 bases are TGCGCCAGCAGACAGGGACAGGGCCCTGGGCAGCCCCAGCATTTT. Its translation is CASRQGQGPGQPQHF.

The rearrangement links TRBV30 to TRBJ2-2; the D is unclear. Germline lookup yields CDR1 GTSNPN and CDR2 SVGIG (reference sequence). The CDR3 has 14 residues. V lost 3 bases and J 2 bases, leaving 10 bases between the germline ends. CDR3 nucleotide sequence: TGTGCCTGGAGCCAAGGCGGTAACACCGGGGAGCTGTTTTTT. This encodes CAWSQGGNTGELFF.